Listed here is a single T cell receptor (beta chain). This entry belongs to a study of blood T cell repertoires in COVID-19. Background on the study: Sites in the United States, Italy and Spain provided acute and convalescent COVID-19 samples. PBMCs, B-cell-depleted T cells, or T cells were the source of the cDNA or gDNA that made up the material.

How the authors handled the data: Researchers report that nucleated cell counts were estimated from reference gene primer amplification. Generated by immunoSEQ multiplex PCR, the TCRdb table keeps only in-frame clones and is missing some. D and trimming come from the DNA, and the V and J calls and clone size come from that table. The repertoire includes around 100,000 clones, about 88% of them detected once, and roughly 8.9% sits in the top ten. Sequencing used peripheral blood. This TCR was sampled from a woman aged 65 to 85 who had recovered from COVID-19.

The DNA of the CDR3 is TGTGCCAGGTGGGGAGTTTCCTCTATGGGCTACACCTTC. The encoded protein is CARWGVSSMGYTF. The chain has TRBV30 and TRBJ1-2; D is ambiguous. This CDR3 contains 13 residues. V lost 8 bases to trimming and J lost 8 bases, with 21 bases between them. Germline lookup yields CDR1 GTSNPN and CDR2 SVGIG (reference sequence).